This TCR beta chain emerged from a study of blood T cells in healthy people across ages. Deletions cut 2 bases from V and 2 bases from J, with 11 bases between. CDR1 and CDR2 from the germline V gene are SGDLS and YYNGEE. This CDR3 has 14 residues. Alongside a J-beta primer mix, a sample-barcoded 5' primer served in a second PCR lasting roughly 7 to 11 cycles. One entry per CDR3 protein results from TCRdb running MiXCR on the 5' RACE reads. Here the sample spans about 900,000 distinct CDR3 sequences, about 62% being singletons. Every donor contributed roughly 11 milliliters of peripheral blood by blood draw.

The TCR sequence derives from a man between 25 and 39 years old in good health. The sample comprised blood. The chain is built from TRBV9 and TRBJ2-7; D is possibly TRBD1 or TRBD2 (5 bases each). This chain's CDR3 is CASSVGVSPYEQYF. Written as DNA, the CDR3 is TGTGCCAGCAGCGTGGGGGTCTCACCCTACGAGCAGTACTTC.